What follows describes a single T cell receptor (beta chain). Its specificity is not known. Autoimmune disease history or systemic immunosuppression barred patients. Trimming took 0 bases from V and 5 from J; bases not matched to a gene: 7. Germline V gene lookup returns CDR1 SGHNT and CDR2 YYREEE (reference sequence). The CDR3 is 17 amino acids. Assay used: immunoSEQ multiplex PCR; TCRdb lists only in-frame clones, some missing. The sample contains some 61,000 clones, about 77% of which appear only once. This entry is derived from a study of OX40 agonist ivuxolimab in advanced cancers. Findings and caveats of the study: Within 6 weeks, CD4+ and CD8+ blood T cells expanded clonally at 0.1 to 3.0 mg/kg. Expanded peripheral T-cell antigen specificity went undetermined.

V is TRBV5-4 and J is TRBJ2-3, with TRBD2 matching 12 bases. The receptor comes from an adult with an advanced solid tumor such as melanoma, head and neck, liver or kidney cancer. Sequencing used CD4+ or CD8+ T cells sorted from blood, obtained in a trial of the OX40 agonist ivuxolimab. CDR3 protein: CASSLGRLAGALDTQYF. In DNA form, the CDR3 reads TGTGCCAGCAGCTTGGGGAGACTAGCGGGAGCTCTAGATACGCAGTATTTT.